The clone carrying this TCR beta chain appeared a single time. This sample was taken from a study of cytomegalovirus exposure and HLA in healthy donors. The PCR ran on 60 Vbeta and 13 Jbeta primers. TCRdb keeps only in-frame clones here, not all; method: immunoSEQ multiplex PCR. Here the sample spans roughly 100,000 clones, around four fifths being singletons. The receptor's source is a man aged 40-49 years in good health and CMV-seropositive. Sequencing input: PBMCs.

The CDR3 reads CASSDQRAGTGELFF. The CDR3 DNA is TGTGCCAGCAGTGATCAGCGGGCTGGCACCGGGGAGCTGTTTTTT. The V and J genes are TRBV2 and TRBJ2-2, with D possibly being TRBD2 (6 bases). Germline loops: CDR1 SNHLY, CDR2 FYNNEI. This CDR3 spans 15 amino acids. The ends were cut back, 3 bases at V and 4 bases at J, with 12 bases in the middle. The whole variable domain, filled in from reference TRBV2 and TRBJ2-2, reads EPEVTQTPSHQVTQMGQEVILRCVPISNHLYFYWYRQILGQKVEFLVSFYNNEISEKSEIFDDQFSVERPDGSNFTLKIRSTKLEDSAMYFCASSDQRAGTGELFFGEGSRLTVL.